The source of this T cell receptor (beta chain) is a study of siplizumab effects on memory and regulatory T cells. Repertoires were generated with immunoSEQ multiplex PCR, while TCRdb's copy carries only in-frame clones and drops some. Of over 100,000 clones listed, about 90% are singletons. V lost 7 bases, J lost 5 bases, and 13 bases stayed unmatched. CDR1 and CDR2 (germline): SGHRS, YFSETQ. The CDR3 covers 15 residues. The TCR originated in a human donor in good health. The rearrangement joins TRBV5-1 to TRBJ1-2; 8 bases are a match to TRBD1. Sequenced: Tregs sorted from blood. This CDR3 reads CASGGQGIGGYGYTF. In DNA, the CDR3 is TGCGCCAGCGGCGGACAGGGTATTGGTGGATATGGCTACACCTTC.